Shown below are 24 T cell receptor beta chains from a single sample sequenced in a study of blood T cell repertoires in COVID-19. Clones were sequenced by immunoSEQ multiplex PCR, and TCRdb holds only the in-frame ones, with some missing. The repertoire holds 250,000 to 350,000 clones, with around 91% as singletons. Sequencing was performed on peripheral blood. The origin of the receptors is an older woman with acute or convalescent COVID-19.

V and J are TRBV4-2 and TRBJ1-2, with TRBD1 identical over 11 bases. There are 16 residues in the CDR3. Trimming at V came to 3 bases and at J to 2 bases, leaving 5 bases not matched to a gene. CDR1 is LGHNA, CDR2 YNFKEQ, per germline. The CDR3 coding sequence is TGTGCCAGCAGCCAGGCGGGGACAGGGGGAAACTATGGCTACACCTTC. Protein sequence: CASSQAGTGGNYGYTF.

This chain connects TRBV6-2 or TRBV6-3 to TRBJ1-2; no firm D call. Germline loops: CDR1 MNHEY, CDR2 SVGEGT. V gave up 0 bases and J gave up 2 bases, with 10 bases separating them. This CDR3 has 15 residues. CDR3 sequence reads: CASSYSDPGNYGYTF. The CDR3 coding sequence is TGTGCCAGCAGTTACTCAGACCCCGGGAACTATGGCTACACCTTC.

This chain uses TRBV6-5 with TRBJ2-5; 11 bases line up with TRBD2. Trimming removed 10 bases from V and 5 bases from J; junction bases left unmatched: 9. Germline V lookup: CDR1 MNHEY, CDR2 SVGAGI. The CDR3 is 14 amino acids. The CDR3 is CATSRTSGGETQYF. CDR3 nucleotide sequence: TGTGCCACCTCCCGAACTAGCGGGGGCGAGACCCAGTACTTC.

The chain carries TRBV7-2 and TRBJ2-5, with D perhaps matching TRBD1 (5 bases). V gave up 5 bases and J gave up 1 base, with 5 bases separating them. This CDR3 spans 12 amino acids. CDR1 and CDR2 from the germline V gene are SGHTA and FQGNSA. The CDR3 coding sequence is TGTGCCAGCAGCAGGGGCCAAGAGACCCAGTACTTC. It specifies CASSRGQETQYF.

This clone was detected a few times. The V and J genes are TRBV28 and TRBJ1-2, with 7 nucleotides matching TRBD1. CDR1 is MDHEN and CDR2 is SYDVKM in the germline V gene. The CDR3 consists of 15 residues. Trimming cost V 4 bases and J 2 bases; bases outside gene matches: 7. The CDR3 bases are TGTGCCAGCAGTTCCGCTTCGGGACAGAACTATGGCTACACCTTC. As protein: CASSSASGQNYGYTF.

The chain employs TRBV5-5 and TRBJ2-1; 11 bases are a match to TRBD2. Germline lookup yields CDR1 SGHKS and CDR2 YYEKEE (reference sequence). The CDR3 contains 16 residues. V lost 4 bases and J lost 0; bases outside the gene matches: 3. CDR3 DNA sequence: TGTGCCAGCAGCGGGACTAGCGGCAGCTCCTACAATGAGCAGTTCTTC. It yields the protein CASSGTSGSSYNEQFF.

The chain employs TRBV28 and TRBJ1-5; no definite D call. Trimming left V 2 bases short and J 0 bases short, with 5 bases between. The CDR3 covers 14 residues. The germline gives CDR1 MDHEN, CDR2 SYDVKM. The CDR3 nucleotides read TGTGCCAGCAGTTTAGGAGTTAGCAATCAGCCCCAGCATTTT. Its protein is CASSLGVSNQPQHF.

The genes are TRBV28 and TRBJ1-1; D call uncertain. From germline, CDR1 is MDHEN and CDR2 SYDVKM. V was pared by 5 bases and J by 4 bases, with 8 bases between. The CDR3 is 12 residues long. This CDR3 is CASSLTPTEAFF. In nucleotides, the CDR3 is TGTGCCAGCAGTCTTACTCCCACTGAAGCTTTCTTT.

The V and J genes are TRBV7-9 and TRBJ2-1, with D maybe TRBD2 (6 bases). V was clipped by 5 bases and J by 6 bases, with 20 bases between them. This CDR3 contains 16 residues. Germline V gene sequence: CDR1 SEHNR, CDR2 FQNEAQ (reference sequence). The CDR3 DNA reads TGTGCCAGCAGCGCGAGGGACGGGACTGTACTCAATGAGCAGTTCTTC. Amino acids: CASSARDGTVLNEQFF.

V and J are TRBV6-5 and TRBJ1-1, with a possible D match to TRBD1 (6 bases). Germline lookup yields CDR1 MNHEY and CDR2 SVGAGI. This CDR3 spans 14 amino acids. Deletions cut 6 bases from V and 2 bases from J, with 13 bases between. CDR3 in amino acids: CASSRTGPNTEAFF. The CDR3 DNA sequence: TGTGCCAGCAGCCGAACAGGGCCCAACACTGAAGCTTTCTTT.

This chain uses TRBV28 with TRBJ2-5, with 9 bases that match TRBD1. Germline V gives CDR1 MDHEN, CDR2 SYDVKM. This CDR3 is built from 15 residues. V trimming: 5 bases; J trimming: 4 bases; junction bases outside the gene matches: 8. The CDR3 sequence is CASSKPGQGGETQYF. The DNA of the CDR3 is TGTGCCAGCAGTAAACCGGGACAGGGAGGAGAGACCCAGTACTTC.

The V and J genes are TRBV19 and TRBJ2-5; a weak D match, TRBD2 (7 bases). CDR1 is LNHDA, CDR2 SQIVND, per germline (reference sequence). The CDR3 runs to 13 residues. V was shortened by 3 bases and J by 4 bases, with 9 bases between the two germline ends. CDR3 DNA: TGTGCCAGTAGTATGCGGGGGCGAGAGACCCAGTACTTC. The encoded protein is CASSMRGRETQYF. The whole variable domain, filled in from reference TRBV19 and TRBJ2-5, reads DGGITQSPKYLFRKEGQNVTLSCEQNLNHDAMYWYRQDPGQGLRLIYYSQIVNDFQKGDIAEGYSVSREKKESFPLTVTSAQKNPTAFYLCASSMRGRETQYFGPGTRLLVL.

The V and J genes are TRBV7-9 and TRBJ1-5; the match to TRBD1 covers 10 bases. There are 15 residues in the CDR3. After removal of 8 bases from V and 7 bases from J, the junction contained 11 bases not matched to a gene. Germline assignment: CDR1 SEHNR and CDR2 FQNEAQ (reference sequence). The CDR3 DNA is TGTGCCAGCGGACCGGGACAGGGGAACGGACAGCCCCAGCATTTT. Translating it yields CASGPGQGNGQPQHF.

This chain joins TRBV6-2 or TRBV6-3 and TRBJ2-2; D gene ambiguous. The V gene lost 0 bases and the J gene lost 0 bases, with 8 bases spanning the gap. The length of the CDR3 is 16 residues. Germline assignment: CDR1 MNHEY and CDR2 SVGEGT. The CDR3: CASSYSRFANTGELFF. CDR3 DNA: TGTGCCAGCAGTTACTCGCGGTTCGCGAACACCGGGGAGCTGTTTTTT.

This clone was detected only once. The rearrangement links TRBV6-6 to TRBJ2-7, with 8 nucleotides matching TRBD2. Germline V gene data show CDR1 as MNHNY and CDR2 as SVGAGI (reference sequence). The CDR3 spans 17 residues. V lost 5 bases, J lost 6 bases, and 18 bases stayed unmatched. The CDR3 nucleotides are TGTGCCAGCAGTCCTTCGCGGAGCGGGGGTTTGTCGCCCGAGCAGTACTTC. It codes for CASSPSRSGGLSPEQYF.

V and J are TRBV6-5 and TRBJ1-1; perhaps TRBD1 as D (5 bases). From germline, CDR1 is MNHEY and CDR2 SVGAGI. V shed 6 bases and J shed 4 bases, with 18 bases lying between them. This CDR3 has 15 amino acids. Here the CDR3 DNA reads TGTGCCAGCAGCCGGGGGTCCGGGGTCGTCACTGAAGCTTTCTTT. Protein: CASSRGSGVVTEAFF.

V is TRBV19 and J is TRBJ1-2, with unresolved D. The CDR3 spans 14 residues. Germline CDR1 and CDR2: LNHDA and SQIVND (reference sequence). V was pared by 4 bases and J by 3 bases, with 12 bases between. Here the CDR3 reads CASSSGPGDYGYTF. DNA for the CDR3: TGTGCCAGTAGTAGCGGGCCCGGGGACTATGGCTACACCTTC.

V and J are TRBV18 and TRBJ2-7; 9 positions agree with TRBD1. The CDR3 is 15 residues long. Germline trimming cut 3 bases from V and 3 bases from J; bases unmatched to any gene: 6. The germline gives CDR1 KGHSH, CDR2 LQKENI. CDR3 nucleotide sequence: TGTGCCAGCTCACCCGGGACAGGGACCTTCTACGAGCAGTACTTC. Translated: CASSPGTGTFYEQYF.

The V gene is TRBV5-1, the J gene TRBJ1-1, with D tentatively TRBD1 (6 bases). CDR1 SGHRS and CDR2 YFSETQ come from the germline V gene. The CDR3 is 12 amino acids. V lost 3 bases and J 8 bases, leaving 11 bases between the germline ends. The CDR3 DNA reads TGCGCCAGCAGCTCCGGGACAAAAGAAGCTTTCTTT. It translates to CASSSGTKEAFF.

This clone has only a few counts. The CDR3 loop is CASSLGGGGNQPQHF. For the CDR3, the DNA is TGTGCCAGCAGCTTAGGGGGGGGTGGCAATCAGCCCCAGCATTTT. The V and J genes are TRBV7-2 and TRBJ1-5, with D possibly TRBD1 on 5 matching bases. CDR1 and CDR2 (germline): SGHTA, FQGNSA. V was pared by 1 base and J by 2 bases, with 9 bases between. This CDR3 comprises 15 residues.

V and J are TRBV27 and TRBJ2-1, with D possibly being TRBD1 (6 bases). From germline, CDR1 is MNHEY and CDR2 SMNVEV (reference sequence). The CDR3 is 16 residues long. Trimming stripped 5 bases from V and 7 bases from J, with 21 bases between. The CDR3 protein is CASSVSPGGASNEQFF. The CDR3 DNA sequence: TGTGCCAGCAGTGTTTCGCCTGGGGGCGCGTCGAATGAGCAGTTCTTC.

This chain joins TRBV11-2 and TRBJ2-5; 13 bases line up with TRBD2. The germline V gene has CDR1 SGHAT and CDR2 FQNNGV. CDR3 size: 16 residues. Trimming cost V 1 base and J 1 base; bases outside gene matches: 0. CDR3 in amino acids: CASSLGLAGGQETQYF. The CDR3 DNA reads TGTGCCAGCAGCTTAGGACTAGCGGGGGGCCAAGAGACCCAGTACTTC.

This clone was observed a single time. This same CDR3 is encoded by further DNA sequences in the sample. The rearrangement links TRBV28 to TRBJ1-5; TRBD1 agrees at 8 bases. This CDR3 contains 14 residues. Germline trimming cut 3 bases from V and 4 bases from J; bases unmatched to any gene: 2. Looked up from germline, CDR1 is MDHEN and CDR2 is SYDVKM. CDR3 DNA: TGTGCCAGCAGTTTTGGACAGGGTAATCAGCCCCAGCATTTT. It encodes CASSFGQGNQPQHF.

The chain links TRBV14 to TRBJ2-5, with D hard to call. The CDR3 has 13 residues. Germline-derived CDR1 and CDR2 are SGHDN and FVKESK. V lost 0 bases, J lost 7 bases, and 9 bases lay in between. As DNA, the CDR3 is TGTGCCAGCAGCCAAGATTTATCAGGGACCCAGTACTTC. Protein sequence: CASSQDLSGTQYF.